A single TCR beta chain is shown here with its context. Generated by immunoSEQ multiplex PCR, the TCRdb table keeps only in-frame clones and is missing some. The top ten clones hold around 0.4% of a sample with around 2.5 million clones, roughly 93% of them seen once. Both subsets, CD45RA+ naive and CD45RA-negative memory, were split from the CD4+ cells. V dropped 5 bases and J dropped 0 bases, with 14 bases sitting between them. CDR3 size: 16 residues. Germline V gives CDR1 SGHTA, CDR2 FQGTGA. The data were taken from a study of shared clonotypes between healthy human individuals. Material for sequencing was naive CD4+ T cells from PBMCs. Subset defined: CD45RA+ positively selected. The V and J genes are TRBV7-3 and TRBJ2-1, with D hard to call. The TCR was taken from a man aged 18-30 years in good health. Some clones in this sample may be carry-over from other donors' samples. CDR3 nucleotides: TGTGCCAGCAGCCCCGGTAGGGCTAGCTCCTACAATGAGCAGTTCTTC. It specifies CASSPGRASSYNEQFF.